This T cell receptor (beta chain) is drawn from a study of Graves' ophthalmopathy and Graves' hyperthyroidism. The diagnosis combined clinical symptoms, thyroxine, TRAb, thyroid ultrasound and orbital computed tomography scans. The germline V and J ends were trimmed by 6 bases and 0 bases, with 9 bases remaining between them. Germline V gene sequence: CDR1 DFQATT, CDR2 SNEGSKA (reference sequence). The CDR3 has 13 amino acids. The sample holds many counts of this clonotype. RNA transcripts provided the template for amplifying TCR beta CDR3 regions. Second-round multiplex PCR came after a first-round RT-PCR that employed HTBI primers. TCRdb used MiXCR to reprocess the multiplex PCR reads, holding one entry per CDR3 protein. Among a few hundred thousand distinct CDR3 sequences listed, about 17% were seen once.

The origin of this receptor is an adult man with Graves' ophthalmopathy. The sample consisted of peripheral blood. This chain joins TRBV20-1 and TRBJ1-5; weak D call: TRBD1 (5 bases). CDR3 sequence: CSAQGYSNQPQHF. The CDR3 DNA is TGCAGTGCCCAGGGATATAGCAATCAGCCCCAGCATTTT.